Shown below are 18 T cell receptor beta chains from a single sample sequenced in a study of cytomegalovirus exposure and HLA in healthy donors. Primers: 60 Vbeta forward and 13 Jbeta reverse. The data were produced by immunoSEQ multiplex PCR, yet TCRdb's version contains in-frame clones alone and is incomplete. There are 100,000 to 150,000 clones in the sample; about 78% occur only once, and 1.4% to 1.5% lies in the top ten. Sequenced sample: PBMCs. The origin of the receptors is a female donor in good health and CMV-seronegative.

The V call is TRBV19, the J call TRBJ2-1; TRBD2 matches at 10 bases. The CDR3 has 15 amino acids. Germline V CDR1 and CDR2: LNHDA, SQIVND (reference sequence). V lost 1 base to trimming and J lost 3 bases; unmatched junction nucleotides: 0. This chain's CDR3 is CASSIGTSGYNEQFF. Here the CDR3 DNA reads TGTGCCAGTAGTATAGGGACTAGCGGCTACAATGAGCAGTTCTTC.

V usage is TRBV27 and J usage is TRBJ2-3, with unresolved D. Deletions cut 5 bases from V and 5 bases from J, with 11 bases between. The length of the CDR3 is 13 residues. Germline V gene sequence: CDR1 MNHEY, CDR2 SMNVEV (reference sequence). Here the CDR3 reads CASSPNYGDTQYF. The CDR3 bases are TGTGCCAGCAGTCCGAACTATGGAGATACGCAGTATTTT.

The gene calls are TRBV2 and TRBJ1-2; no firm D call. V was shortened by 4 bases and J by 8 bases, with 20 bases between the two germline ends. Germline V gene sequence: CDR1 SNHLY, CDR2 FYNNEI. The CDR3 is made up of 15 amino acids. In DNA, the CDR3 is TGTGCCAGCAGTGGACCGGATAGCGCCTTGAAGGGCTACACCTTC. The encoded protein is CASSGPDSALKGYTF.

This chain connects TRBV19 to TRBJ2-7; the D gene is possibly TRBD2 (5 bases). V shed 5 bases and J shed 3 bases, with 14 bases lying between them. This CDR3 has 14 residues. The germline V gene encodes CDR1 LNHDA and CDR2 SQIVND (reference sequence). CDR3 amino acids: CASSRGLGVYEQYF. CDR3 nucleotides: TGTGCCAGTAGTCGAGGACTGGGAGTCTACGAGCAGTACTTC.

This clone was recorded a few times. Within the sample, other DNA sequences also encode this same CDR3. The V and J genes are TRBV19 and TRBJ2-7, with D perhaps matching TRBD2 (5 bases). CDR3 size: 13 residues. CDR1 and CDR2 (germline): LNHDA, SQIVND (reference sequence). V was clipped by 5 bases and J by 4 bases, with 12 bases between them. This chain's CDR3 is CASSLDSNYEQYF. The CDR3 bases are TGTGCCAGTAGTCTGGACTCAAATTACGAGCAGTACTTC. Based on the CDR3 plus reference TRBV19 and TRBJ2-7, the full variable domain is DGGITQSPKYLFRKEGQNVTLSCEQNLNHDAMYWYRQDPGQGLRLIYYSQIVNDFQKGDIAEGYSVSREKKESFPLTVTSAQKNPTAFYLCASSLDSNYEQYFGPGTRLTVT.

V gene TRBV7-8 combines with J gene TRBJ1-3; tentative D call: TRBD1 (5 bases). Germline V CDR1 and CDR2: SGHVS, FQNEAQ. V was trimmed by 0 bases and J by 0 bases, leaving 12 bases between them. The CDR3 sequence is 17 residues long. CDR3 residues: CASSLAPRQFSGNTIYF. CDR3 bases: TGTGCCAGCAGCTTAGCGCCCCGACAGTTCTCTGGAAACACCATATATTTT.

V and J are TRBV11-2 and TRBJ1-4; D unresolved. This CDR3 spans 12 amino acids. V was shortened by 2 bases and J by 8 bases, with 6 bases between the two germline ends. Germline lookup yields CDR1 SGHAT and CDR2 FQNNGV. The CDR3, as DNA: TGTGCCAGCAGCTTAAGCCAAGAAAAACTGTTTTTT. Its protein product is CASSLSQEKLFF. Full variable domain (missing parts from reference TRBV11-2 and TRBJ1-4): EAGVAQSPRYKIIEKRQSVAFWCNPISGHATLYWYQQILGQGPKLLIQFQNNGVVDDSQLPKDRFSAERLKGVDSTLKIQPAKLEDSAVYLCASSLSQEKLFFGSGTQLSVL.

The rearrangement joins TRBV5-4 to TRBJ2-1; TRBD1 is a possible D gene (6 bases). Germline CDR1 is SGHNT and CDR2 is YYREEE (reference sequence). The ends were cut back, 4 bases at V and 4 bases at J, with 9 bases in the middle. The length of the CDR3 is 13 residues. As DNA, the CDR3 is TGTGCCAGCAGCGAGGACAGTTACAATGAGCAGTTCTTC. Translated: CASSEDSYNEQFF.

DNA of the CDR3: TGTGCCAGCAGCCCGGGACTAGCCCACAATGAGCAGTTCTTC. This encodes CASSPGLAHNEQFF. The rearrangement uses TRBV7-3 and TRBJ2-1, with 9 bases aligning to TRBD2. J was trimmed by 5 bases and V by 5 bases; bases with no gene match: 4. There are 14 residues in the CDR3. In germline, CDR1 is SGHTA, CDR2 FQGTGA.

The chain links TRBV14 to TRBJ2-5; no reliable D call. Trimming left V 3 bases short and J 5 bases short, with 19 bases between. The CDR3 extends over 16 amino acids. Germline assignment: CDR1 SGHDN and CDR2 FVKESK. The CDR3 region is CASSHPDYLPRETQYF. In DNA, the CDR3 is TGTGCCAGCAGCCACCCCGATTATCTGCCCCGGGAGACCCAGTACTTC.

This chain joins TRBV2 and TRBJ2-5; 7 positions match TRBD2. The DNA matches TRBJ2-7 better at its end, which makes the J call doubtful. Germline V gives CDR1 SNHLY, CDR2 FYNNEI. The length of the CDR3 is 15 residues. The CDR3 loop reads CASSESLAESYEQYF. CDR3 DNA sequence: TGTGCCAGCAGTGAATCGCTAGCGGAGTCCTACGAGCAGTACTTC.

The CDR3, as DNA: TGTGCCAGAAGCTTGGAGGCCAGGGGAAGGGAAAAACTGTTTTTT. It translates to CARSLEARGREKLFF. The rearrangement joins TRBV5-3 to TRBJ1-4; TRBD1 is a possible D gene (6 bases). TRBV5-3 falls under the ORF class, with uncertain function. Trimming pared 0 bases from V and 8 bases from J, leaving 14 bases between. This CDR3 comprises 15 residues.

The chain employs TRBV10-3 and TRBJ1-1; D unresolved. Trimming cost V 6 bases and J 1 base, with 9 bases left between them. This CDR3 comprises 13 residues. Germline V gene data show CDR1 as ENHRY and CDR2 as SYGVKD. The CDR3 bases are TGTGCCATCAGCCGAGGAGGGAACACTGAAGCTTTCTTT. It encodes CAISRGGNTEAFF.

V gene TRBV29-1 combines with J gene TRBJ1-3; D gene unclear. The germline V and J ends were trimmed by 6 bases and 2 bases, with 14 bases remaining between them. The CDR3 spans 14 residues. Germline CDR1 and CDR2: SQVTM and ANQGSEA. The CDR3 DNA follows: TGCAGCGTCGTCCCAGATGAGGCTGGAAACACCATATATTTT. Translating it yields CSVVPDEAGNTIYF.

The gene calls are TRBV5-4 and TRBJ2-1, with TRBD2 identical over 12 bases. CDR1 and CDR2 from the germline V gene are SGHNT and YYREEE (reference sequence). The V segment lost 4 bases and the J segment 5 bases; nucleotides outside the gene matches: 10. The CDR3 covers 17 residues. The CDR3 loop is CASSPGLAGLMNNEQFF. DNA for the CDR3: TGTGCCAGCAGCCCTGGACTAGCGGGATTGATGAACAATGAGCAGTTCTTC.

The J gene is TRBJ2-3, the V gene TRBV19; maybe TRBD2 (7 bases). This CDR3 is built from 15 residues. CDR1 and CDR2 from the germline V gene are LNHDA and SQIVND (reference sequence). Trimming took off 4 bases at V and 7 bases at J, with 18 bases between the two ends. The CDR3 coding sequence is TGTGCCAGTAGTAGGGGGGGCGGTCAGAGAAATACGCAGTATTTT. Translating gives CASSRGGGQRNTQYF. Variable domain in full (rest from reference TRBV19 and TRBJ2-3): DGGITQSPKYLFRKEGQNVTLSCEQNLNHDAMYWYRQDPGQGLRLIYYSQIVNDFQKGDIAEGYSVSREKKESFPLTVTSAQKNPTAFYLCASSRGGGQRNTQYFGPGTRLTVL.

The chain has TRBV29-1 and TRBJ1-1; 8 nucleotides line up with TRBD1. CDR3 size: 15 residues. Germline lookup yields CDR1 SQVTM and CDR2 ANQGSEA. Germline trimming cut 1 base from V and 4 bases from J; bases unmatched to any gene: 8. This CDR3 is CSVEGAGGLSTEAFF. The CDR3 DNA follows: TGCAGCGTTGAAGGGGCAGGGGGCCTGAGCACTGAAGCTTTCTTT. The full variable domain, in which reference TRBV29-1 and TRBJ1-1 provide the parts outside the CDR3, is SAVISQKPSRDICQRGTSLTIQCQVDSQVTMMFWYRQQPGQSLTLIATANQGSEATYESGFVIDKFPISRPNLTFSTLTVSNMSPEDSSIYLCSVEGAGGLSTEAFFGQGTRLTVV.

This clone was seen just once. The chain couples TRBV21-1 to TRBJ1-2; whether TRBD1, the table's D call, matches the DNA was not checked. TRBV21-1 is recorded as a pseudogene. CDR3 length equals 13 residues. CDR3 loop: CASSMGQHYGYTF. CDR3 bases: TGTGCCAGCAGCATGGGACAGCACTATGGCTACACCTTC.